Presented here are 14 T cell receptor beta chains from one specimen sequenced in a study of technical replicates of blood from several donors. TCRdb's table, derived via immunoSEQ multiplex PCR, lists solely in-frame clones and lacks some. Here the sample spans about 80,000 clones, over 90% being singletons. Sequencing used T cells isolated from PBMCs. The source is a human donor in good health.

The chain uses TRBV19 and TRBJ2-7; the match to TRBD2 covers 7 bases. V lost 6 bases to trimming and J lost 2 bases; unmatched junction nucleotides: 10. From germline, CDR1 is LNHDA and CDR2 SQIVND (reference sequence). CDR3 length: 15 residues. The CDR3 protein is CASSGGGSHTYEQYF. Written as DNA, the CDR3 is TGTGCCAGTAGCGGGGGAGGGTCGCATACCTACGAGCAGTACTTC.

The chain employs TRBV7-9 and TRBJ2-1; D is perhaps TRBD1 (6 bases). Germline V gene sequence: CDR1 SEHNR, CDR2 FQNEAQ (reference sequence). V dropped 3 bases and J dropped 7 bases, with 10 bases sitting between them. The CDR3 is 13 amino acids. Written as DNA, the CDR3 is TGTGCCAGCAGCTTCCTACAGGGAAATGAGCAGTTCTTC. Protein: CASSFLQGNEQFF.

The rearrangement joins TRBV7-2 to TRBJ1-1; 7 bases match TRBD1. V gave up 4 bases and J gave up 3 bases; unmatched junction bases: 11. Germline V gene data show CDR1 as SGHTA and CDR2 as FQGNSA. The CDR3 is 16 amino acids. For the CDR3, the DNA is TGTGCCAGCAGCTCGAGGGACAGACCATTCTACACTGAAGCTTTCTTT. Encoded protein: CASSSRDRPFYTEAFF.

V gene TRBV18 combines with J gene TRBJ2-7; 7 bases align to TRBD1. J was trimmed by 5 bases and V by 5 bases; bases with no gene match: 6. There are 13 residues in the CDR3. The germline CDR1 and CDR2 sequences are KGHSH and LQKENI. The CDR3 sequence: CASSIDREDEQYF. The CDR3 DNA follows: TGTGCCAGCTCAATAGACAGGGAAGACGAGCAGTACTTC.

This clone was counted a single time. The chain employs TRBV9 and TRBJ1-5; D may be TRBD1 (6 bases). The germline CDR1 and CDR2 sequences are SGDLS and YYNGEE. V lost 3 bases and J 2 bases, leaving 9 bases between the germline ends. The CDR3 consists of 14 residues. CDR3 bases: TGTGCCAGCAGCGCGACAGGCGGCAATCAGCCCCAGCATTTT. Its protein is CASSATGGNQPQHF.

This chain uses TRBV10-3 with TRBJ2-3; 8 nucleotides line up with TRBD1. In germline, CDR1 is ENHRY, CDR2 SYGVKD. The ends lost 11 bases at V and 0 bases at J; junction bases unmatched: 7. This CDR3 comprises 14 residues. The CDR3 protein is CAGQGGRSTDTQYF. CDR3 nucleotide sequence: TGTGCCGGACAGGGTGGCCGGAGCACAGATACGCAGTATTTT.

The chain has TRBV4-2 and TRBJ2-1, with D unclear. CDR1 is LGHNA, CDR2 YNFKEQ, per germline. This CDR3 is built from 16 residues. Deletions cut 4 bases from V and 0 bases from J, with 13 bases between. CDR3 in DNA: TGTGCCAGCAGCCCAAAGTCCGGAGACTCCTACAATGAGCAGTTCTTC. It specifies CASSPKSGDSYNEQFF.

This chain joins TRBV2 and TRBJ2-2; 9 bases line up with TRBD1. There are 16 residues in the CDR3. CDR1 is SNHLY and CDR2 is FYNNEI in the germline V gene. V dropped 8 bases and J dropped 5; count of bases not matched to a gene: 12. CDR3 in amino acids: CASRWGQGVRTGELFF. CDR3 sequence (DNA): TGTGCCAGCCGGTGGGGACAGGGAGTCAGGACCGGGGAGCTGTTTTTT.

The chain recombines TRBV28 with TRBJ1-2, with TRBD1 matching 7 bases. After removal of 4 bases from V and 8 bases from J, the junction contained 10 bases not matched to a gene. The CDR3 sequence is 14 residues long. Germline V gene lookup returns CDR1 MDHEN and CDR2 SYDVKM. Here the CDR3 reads CASSYLSTGVGYTF. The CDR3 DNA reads TGTGCCAGCAGTTACCTAAGCACAGGGGTAGGCTACACCTTC.

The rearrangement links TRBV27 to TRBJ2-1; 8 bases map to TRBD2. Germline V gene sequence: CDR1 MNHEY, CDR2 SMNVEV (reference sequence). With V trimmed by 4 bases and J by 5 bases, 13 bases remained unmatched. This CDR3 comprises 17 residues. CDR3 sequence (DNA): TGTGCCAGCAGTTCCTTCCTCCGAGCGGGAGTACACAATGAGCAGTTCTTC. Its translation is CASSSFLRAGVHNEQFF.

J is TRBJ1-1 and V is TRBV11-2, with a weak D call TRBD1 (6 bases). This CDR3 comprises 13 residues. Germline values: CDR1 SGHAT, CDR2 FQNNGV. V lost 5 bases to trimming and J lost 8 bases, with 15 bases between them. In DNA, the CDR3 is TGTGCCAGCAGCCCGAGCGGGGGGCCAGAAGCTTTCTTT. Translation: CASSPSGGPEAFF.

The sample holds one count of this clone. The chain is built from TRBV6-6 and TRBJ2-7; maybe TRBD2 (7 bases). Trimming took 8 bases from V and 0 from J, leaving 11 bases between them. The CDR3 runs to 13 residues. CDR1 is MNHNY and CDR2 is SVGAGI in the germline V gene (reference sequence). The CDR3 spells CASQGTTSYEQYF. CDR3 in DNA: TGTGCCAGCCAGGGGACTACCTCCTACGAGCAGTACTTC.

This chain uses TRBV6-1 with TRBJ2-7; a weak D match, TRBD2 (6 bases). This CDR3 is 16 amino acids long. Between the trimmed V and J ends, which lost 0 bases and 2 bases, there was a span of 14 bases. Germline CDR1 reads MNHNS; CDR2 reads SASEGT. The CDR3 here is CASSEAPREIPYEQYF. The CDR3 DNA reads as TGTGCCAGCAGTGAAGCACCCCGGGAGATCCCCTACGAGCAGTACTTC.

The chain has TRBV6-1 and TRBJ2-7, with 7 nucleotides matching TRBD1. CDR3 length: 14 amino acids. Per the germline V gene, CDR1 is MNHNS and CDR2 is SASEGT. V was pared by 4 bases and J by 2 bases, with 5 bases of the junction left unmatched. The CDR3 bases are TGTGCCAGCAGTGCCCGGGACAGAACCTACGAGCAGTACTTC. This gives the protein CASSARDRTYEQYF.